The source of this T cell receptor (beta chain) is a study of naive and memory T cell subsets. Four PCR rounds used nested alpha and beta constant region primers plus the SP2 primer. Reverse transcription of blood and skin TCR RNA was primed at alpha and beta constant regions. TCRdb fed the 5' RACE reads into MiXCR, producing one record per CDR3 protein. This sample yields about 57,000 distinct CDR3 sequences, of which about 8.3% are seen a single time; approximately 9.7% belongs to the top ten. Trimming took off 1 base at V and 6 bases at J, with 10 bases between the two ends. Germline V gene sequence: CDR1 SEHNR, CDR2 FQNEAQ (reference sequence). The CDR3 contains 13 residues. A UMI-containing oligonucleotide was joined by 3' ligation to the TCR cDNA template. RNA was extracted from 2 to 2.5 ml of whole blood of healthy adults. This clonotype was counted at least ten times.

The sequence derives from a female donor in good health. The J gene is TRBJ2-7, the V gene TRBV7-9; D is uncertain. This CDR3 reads CASSLEWSSEQYF. The DNA of the CDR3 is TGTGCCAGCAGCTTAGAATGGTCGTCCGAGCAGTACTTC.